A single sample is the source of the 5 T cell receptor beta chains below, sequenced in a study of cytomegalovirus exposure and HLA in healthy donors. TCRdb's copy holds only in-frame clones and misses some; the assay was immunoSEQ multiplex PCR. The sample holds fewer than 75,000 clones, roughly 96% seen once. The sample comprised PBMCs. These receptors all come from a man aged 18-30 years in good health and CMV-seronegative.

This CDR3 is CASSGGTYEQYF. CDR3 bases: TGTGCCAGCTCGGGGGGGACTTACGAGCAGTACTTC. This chain links TRBV28 with TRBJ2-7; TRBD2 aligns across 8 bases. V dropped 8 bases and J dropped 4; count of bases not matched to a gene: 4. In germline, CDR1 is MDHEN, CDR2 SYDVKM. This CDR3 contains 12 residues. Supplemented by reference TRBV28 and TRBJ2-7, the full variable domain reads DVKVTQSSRYLVKRTGEKVFLECVQDMDHENMFWYRQDPGLGLRLIYFSYDVKMKEKGDIPEGYSVSREKKERFSLILESASTNQTSMYLCASSGGTYEQYFGPGTRLTVT.

V gene TRBV4-3 combines with J gene TRBJ2-6, with 7 bases fitting TRBD1. J was trimmed by 2 bases and V by 3 bases; bases with no gene match: 13. CDR3 length equals 19 residues. Germline CDR1 is LGHNA and CDR2 is YSLEER. CDR3 nucleotides: TGCGCCAGCAGCCAGTTCTTCCTGGACAGGATGCCTGGGGCCAACGTCCTGACTTTC. It yields the protein CASSQFFLDRMPGANVLTF.

The chain combines TRBV6-5 with TRBJ2-7; D possibly corresponds to TRBD2 (7 bases). Between the trimmed V and J ends, which lost 0 bases and 4 bases, there was a span of 16 bases. The CDR3 is 16 residues long. Germline assignment: CDR1 MNHEY and CDR2 SVGAGI. CDR3 sequence reads: CASSYSLRGGAYEQYF. CDR3 DNA: TGTGCCAGCAGTTACTCGTTGAGGGGGGGGGCTTACGAGCAGTACTTC.

This clone was seen a single time. The germline gene is not matched at one end of the junction; a read error may be the cause. The chain joins TRBV7-9 to TRBJ1-2, with unresolved D. Germline V CDR1 and CDR2: SEHNR, FQNEAQ (reference sequence). The CDR3 has 12 residues. The CDR3 DNA is TGCGCCACCCAGGCAAACTACTATGGCTACACCTTC. Its translation is CATQANYYGYTF.

The chain links TRBV5-1 to TRBJ2-2, with D maybe TRBD1 (6 bases). Trimming pared 3 bases from V and 5 bases from J, leaving 14 bases between. The CDR3 contains 15 residues. Germline CDR1 and CDR2: SGHRS and YFSETQ. DNA of the CDR3: TGCGCCAGCAGCTGGACAGTTTTAGGGACCGGGGAGCTGTTTTTT. Encoded protein: CASSWTVLGTGELFF.